The 22 T cell receptor beta chains presented below share a single source sample, sequenced in a study of human T cells and chemical hapten exposure. A single record per CDR3 protein comes from TCRdb applying MiXCR to the 5' RACE reads. The repertoire includes about 140,000 distinct CDR3 sequences, about 4% of them detected once, and 1.3% to 1.5% sits in the top ten. Extraction of total RNA was performed on unfractionated whole blood. Receptors originate from a female donor in good health.

Ten or more counts support this clonotype. CDR3 sequence: CAWGDGTSTDTQYF. CDR3 DNA: TGTGCCTGGGGGGATGGGACCAGCACAGATACGCAGTATTTT. The V gene is TRBV30, the J gene TRBJ2-3, with D perhaps TRBD1 or TRBD2 (5 bases each). With 5 bases removed from V and 0 bases from J, the gap between germline ends came to 12 bases. The CDR3 extends over 14 amino acids. Germline V gene data show CDR1 as GTSNPN and CDR2 as SVGIG (reference sequence).

This clonotype has a count of ten or more. The rearrangement links TRBV12-3 or TRBV12-4 to TRBJ1-4; D ambiguous. V lost 4 bases, J lost 0 bases, and 6 bases lay in between. The CDR3 consists of 14 residues. CDR3 sequence reads: CASSSTATNEKLFF. DNA for the CDR3: TGTGCCAGCAGTTCGACGGCAACTAATGAAAAACTGTTTTTT.

This clonotype was detected many times. The CDR3, as DNA: TGTGCCAGCAAGCTGAACCGCGCGGAGACCCAGTACTTC. Its protein product is CASKLNRAETQYF. This chain links TRBV6-5 with TRBJ2-5; D not certain. CDR1 and CDR2 (germline): MNHEY, SVGAGI. Trimming cost V 7 bases and J 5 bases, with 14 bases left between them. The CDR3 has 13 amino acids.

This clonotype was seen at least ten times. The chain joins TRBV10-3 to TRBJ2-7, with 9 bases that match TRBD1. The CDR3 consists of 14 residues. CDR1 and CDR2 from the germline V gene are ENHRY and SYGVKD. V lost 7 bases to trimming and J lost 2 bases; unmatched junction nucleotides: 6. The CDR3 spells CAIKDGTGTYEQYF. The CDR3 nucleotides read TGTGCCATCAAAGACGGGACAGGGACCTACGAGCAGTACTTC.

This clonotype occurred many times. The CDR3, as DNA: TGTGCCAGCAGCCCCCGCATCGGGGGTTCACCCCTCCACTTT. Translated, it gives CASSPRIGGSPLHF. V usage is TRBV9 and J usage is TRBJ1-6, with D possibly TRBD1 on 5 matching bases. The CDR3 contains 14 residues. Germline-derived CDR1 and CDR2 are SGDLS and YYNGEE. The V and J ends lost 4 bases and 9 bases respectively, with 14 bases between them.

This clonotype was counted between two and nine times. The rearrangement uses TRBV29-1 and TRBJ1-1; no firm D call. CDR1 is SQVTM and CDR2 is ANQGSEA in the germline V gene. This CDR3 spans 14 amino acids. Trimming removed 0 bases from V and 10 bases from J, with 18 bases in between. The CDR3 DNA is TGCAGCGTTGAAGACACGGGTAGACGGATAACAGCTTTCTTT. This sequence encodes CSVEDTGRRITAFF.

The chain employs TRBV5-1 and TRBJ2-4; the match to TRBD2 covers 12 bases. The CDR3 consists of 15 residues. V was clipped by 2 bases and J by 6 bases; unmatched bases: 3. The germline gives CDR1 SGHRS, CDR2 YFSETQ. The CDR3 sequence: CASSLGLAGRNIQYF. CDR3 in DNA: TGCGCCAGCAGCTTAGGACTAGCGGGGAGAAACATTCAGTACTTC.

This clonotype was detected ten times or more. This chain links TRBV4-2 with TRBJ2-1; possibly TRBD2 for D (6 bases). This CDR3 spans 15 amino acids. Germline V gene lookup returns CDR1 LGHNA and CDR2 YNFKEQ. V was clipped by 1 base and J by 7 bases, with 14 bases between them. The CDR3 DNA sequence: TGTGCCAGCAGCCAAGTATTCGGCGGGGCGAATGAGCAGTTCTTC. It codes for CASSQVFGGANEQFF.

This clonotype was observed at least ten times. The chain joins TRBV6-2 or TRBV6-3 to TRBJ2-2; D remains ambiguous. The CDR3 is 14 residues long. CDR1 is MNHEY, CDR2 SVGEGT, per germline. CDR3: CACIGVLNTGELFF. In DNA, the CDR3 is TGTGCTTGCATAGGAGTTCTGAACACCGGGGAGCTGTTTTTT.

The sample holds many counts of this clonotype. The J gene is TRBJ1-5, the V gene TRBV7-2; D gene unclear. Trimming left V 5 bases short and J 7 bases short, with 15 bases between. Germline CDR1 SGHTA, CDR2 FQGNSA. The CDR3 length is 14 residues. CDR3 loop: CASSQAVRQQPQHF. The DNA for the CDR3 is TGTGCCAGCAGCCAAGCGGTCCGCCAACAGCCCCAGCATTTT.

This clonotype was observed at least ten times. This chain connects TRBV7-9 to TRBJ2-3, with a weak D call TRBD1 (5 bases). V lost 2 bases and J 2 bases, leaving 20 bases between the germline ends. The CDR3 runs 18 residues. The germline gives CDR1 SEHNR, CDR2 FQNEAQ (reference sequence). The DNA of the CDR3 is TGTGCCAGCAGCTTATACCCTGACCAGGGCTCCATCACAGATACGCAGTATTTT. This sequence encodes CASSLYPDQGSITDTQYF.

This clonotype appeared many times. The chain employs TRBV7-9 and TRBJ1-3, with no clear D. The CDR3 spans 15 residues. The germline V and J ends were trimmed by 3 bases and 0 bases, with 9 bases remaining between them. Germline V gives CDR1 SEHNR, CDR2 FQNEAQ (reference sequence). For the CDR3, the DNA is TGTGCCAGCAGCTTTCTAACACCCTCTGGAAACACCATATATTTT. This codes for CASSFLTPSGNTIYF.

This clonotype was counted ten times or more. V gene TRBV7-8 combines with J gene TRBJ2-2, with D possibly being TRBD1 or TRBD2 (5 bases each). There are 14 residues in the CDR3. Germline values: CDR1 SGHVS, CDR2 FQNEAQ. The V end lost 1 base, the J end lost 8 bases, and 11 bases lay between the germline ends. The DNA for the CDR3 is TGTGCCAGCAGCTTAGATATCGGGGCAGGGGAGCTGTTTTTT. Its translation: CASSLDIGAGELFF. The variable domain in full, with the rest retrieved from reference TRBV7-8 and TRBJ2-2, is GAGVSQSPRYKVAKRGQDVALRCDPISGHVSLFWYQQALGQGPEFLTYFQNEAQLDKSGLPSDRFFAERPEGSVSTLKIQRTQQEDSAVYLCASSLDIGAGELFFGEGSRLTVL.

This clonotype was detected many times. The rearrangement joins TRBV24-1 to TRBJ1-1; 7 bases fit TRBD1. The CDR3 is made up of 13 amino acids. Germline V CDR1 and CDR2: KGHDR, SFDVKD. Trimming took 9 bases from V and 2 from J; bases not matched to a gene: 5. This chain's CDR3 is CATSTGYNTEAFF. The CDR3 coding sequence is TGTGCCACCTCGACAGGGTACAACACTGAAGCTTTCTTT.

V and J are TRBV9 and TRBJ1-5; 8 positions match TRBD1. V lost 4 bases and J lost 1; bases outside the gene matches: 7. The CDR3 is 16 residues long. CDR1 and CDR2 (germline): SGDLS, YYNGEE. This CDR3 reads CASSPSGGASNQPQHF. The CDR3 DNA sequence: TGTGCCAGCAGCCCCTCAGGGGGCGCGAGCAATCAGCCCCAGCATTTT.

CDR3 nucleotides: TGTGCCACCAGTGATTCGGGGGCAGGGGATACGCAGTATTTT. Translation gives CATSDSGAGDTQYF. This chain joins TRBV24-1 and TRBJ2-3; the D call may be TRBD1 or TRBD2 (6 bases each). The CDR3 sequence is 14 residues long. V lost 2 bases and J lost 6, with 11 bases in between. In germline, CDR1 is KGHDR, CDR2 SFDVKD.

The table lists this clonotype with many counts. The rearrangement joins TRBV7-6 to TRBJ1-1, with unresolved D. The CDR3 length is 13 residues. Trimming stripped 2 bases from V and 3 bases from J, with 7 bases between. The germline gives CDR1 SGHVS, CDR2 FNYEAQ. The CDR3 region has the DNA TGTGCCAGCAGCTTAAGATTTGACACTGAAGCTTTCTTT. Amino acid sequence: CASSLRFDTEAFF.

This clonotype appeared many times. The V call is TRBV5-4, the J call TRBJ1-3, with D unresolved. Germline V gene sequence: CDR1 SGHNT, CDR2 YYREEE (reference sequence). The CDR3 is made up of 14 amino acids. The germline V and J ends were trimmed by 1 base and 2 bases, with 7 bases remaining between them. The CDR3 DNA reads as TGTGCCAGCAGCTTGAGGGATACTGGAAACACCATATATTTT. Its protein product is CASSLRDTGNTIYF. The full variable domain, with the rest looked up from reference TRBV5-4 and TRBJ1-3, is ETGVTQSPTHLIKTRGQQVTLRCSSQSGHNTVSWYQQALGQGPQFIFQYYREEENGRGNFPPRFSGLQFPNYSSELNVNALELDDSALYLCASSLRDTGNTIYFGEGSWLTVV.

In regard to this clonotype: A read error may be the cause here, since a much bigger clone is one base away. The rearrangement joins TRBV6-2 or TRBV6-3 to TRBJ1-5; a possible D gene is TRBD1 (5 bases). Trimming pared 8 bases from V and 2 bases from J, leaving 10 bases between. The CDR3 consists of 13 residues. In germline, CDR1 is MNHEY, CDR2 SVGEGT. The CDR3 nucleotides read TGTGCCAGCGGGGGTAAGTGCAATCAGCCCCAGCATTTT. Translation: CASGGKCNQPQHF.

The chain couples TRBV12-3 or TRBV12-4 to TRBJ2-1, with D possibly TRBD2 on 5 matching bases. V lost 4 bases, J lost 1 base, and 8 bases lay in between. The CDR3 is 14 residues long. CDR3 DNA sequence: TGTGCCAGCAGTTCTGAGGGTTCCTACAATGAGCAGTTCTTC. Translated, it gives CASSSEGSYNEQFF.

This clonotype was picked up many times. This chain uses TRBV3-1 with TRBJ2-5; the D is unclear. The CDR3 length is 17 residues. Trimming pared 0 bases from V and 5 bases from J, leaving 19 bases between. Germline V gene sequence: CDR1 LGHDT, CDR2 YNNKEL (reference sequence). The CDR3 DNA is TGTGCCAGCAGCCAAGACCTCGACACTCCCGATCCGGAGACCCAGTACTTC. Its protein is CASSQDLDTPDPETQYF.

This clonotype was seen many times. The chain employs TRBV2 and TRBJ2-5, with 7 bases lining up with TRBD2. In germline, CDR1 is SNHLY, CDR2 FYNNEI. With 8 bases clipped from V and 5 bases from J, the junction kept 8 bases outside the gene matches. The CDR3 consists of 13 residues. CDR3 bases: TGTGCCAGCGCGCTAGCGGCCCCTGAGACCCAGTACTTC. Its translation is CASALAAPETQYF.